The sequence of this T cell receptor beta chain was determined in a study of blood T cells in healthy people across ages. Researchers isolated at least 7 million PBMCs per sample. The authors ran a second PCR of about 6 to 11 cycles using a sample-barcoded 5' primer and a J-beta primer mix. Per-sample output comprised a minimum of 3 million paired-end reads containing CDR3. In TCRdb, the 5' RACE reads were re-called with MiXCR into one record per CDR3 protein. The sample comprises approximately 1.5 million distinct CDR3 sequences, under 55% of which are singletons, and about 4.1% rests with the top ten. There are 13 residues in the CDR3. Germline V gene data show CDR1 as SGHTA and CDR2 as FQGNSA. This clonotype showed up many times. At one end the junction does not follow the germline gene, possibly because of a read error.

V and J are TRBV7-2 and TRBJ2-1; D is unresolved. The receptor was isolated from a woman aged 18 to 35 in good health. Sequencing used blood. CDR3 sequence reads: CASSLLEYNEQFF. In nucleotides, the CDR3 is TGCGCCAGCAGCTTGTTAGAGTACAATGAGCAGTTCTTC.